This T cell receptor (beta chain) comes out of a study of blood T cell repertoires in COVID-19. At the level of the study: PBMCs, B-cell-depleted T cells, or T cells were the source of the cDNA or gDNA that made up the material.

V lost 4 bases and J 3 bases, leaving 11 bases between the germline ends. The CDR3 runs to 14 residues. CDR1 WNHNN and CDR2 SYGVQD come from the germline V gene (reference sequence). Original processing methods: Quantification of nucleated cells was approximated via reference gene primer amplification. Data came from immunoSEQ multiplex PCR; TCRdb stores just in-frame clones and leaves some out. That table supplies the V and J calls and clone size; D and trimming were determined from the DNA. The table lists about 110,000 clones, more than 80% of them singletons, with around 15% in the top ten. This clone was counted between two and nine times.

The V gene is TRBV10-1, the J gene TRBJ2-3; TRBD2 is a possible D gene (5 bases). The source material was peripheral blood. The source is a woman in her fifties or sixties with acute or convalescent COVID-19. The CDR3 reads CASSARVRTDTQYF. The CDR3 bases are TGCGCCAGCAGTGCGCGGGTAAGGACAGATACGCAGTATTTT.